The rows below give T cell receptor beta chains drawn from one sample of a study of shared clonotypes between healthy human individuals. Clones were read by immunoSEQ multiplex PCR, and TCRdb kept only the in-frame ones, dropping some. This repertoire shows over 2 million clones, 85% to 95% found once; its top ten account for roughly 0.13%. The sample consisted of naive CD4+ T cells sorted from blood. Receptors originate from a man between 18 and 35 years old in good health. The CDR3 runs from the conserved cysteine through the conserved F or W. The order of the fields is D gene, CDR3 length, V gene, J gene, clone size, CDR3 DNA, CDR3 protein. The D gene is left open where the match is weak. Size values are once, few and many counts, or a class for expanded clones, and some rows have none.

d_gene: NA; len: 14; v_gene: TRBV5-1; j_gene: TRBJ1-4; abundance: NA; CDR3nt: TGCGCCAGCAGCATCTCCAGGGGAGAGGAAAAACTGTTTTTT; CDR3aa: CASSISRGEEKLFF
d_gene: NA; len: 15; v_gene: TRBV6-1; j_gene: TRBJ1-5; abundance: NA; CDR3nt: TGTGCCAGCCGGGAGGGCAAGGGTATCGGTCAGCCCCAGCATTTT; CDR3aa: CASREGKGIGQPQHF
d_gene: TRBD2; len: 15; v_gene: TRBV6-6; j_gene: TRBJ2-1; abundance: NA; CDR3nt: TGTGCCAGCATCGGTAGCGGGAGGGGAGGCAATGAGCAGTTCTTC; CDR3aa: CASIGSGRGGNEQFF
d_gene: NA; len: 15; v_gene: TRBV6-5; j_gene: TRBJ2-7; abundance: NA; CDR3nt: TGTGCCAGCAGTTATCAGCGAGGGCTCAGCTACGAGCAGTACTTC; CDR3aa: CASSYQRGLSYEQYF
d_gene: NA; len: 13; v_gene: TRBV30; j_gene: TRBJ1-5; abundance: NA; CDR3nt: TGTGCCGTTGGCTGGGATAGCAATCAGCCCCAGCATTTT; CDR3aa: CAVGWDSNQPQHF
d_gene: TRBD1; len: 14; v_gene: TRBV7-9; j_gene: TRBJ2-7; abundance: NA; CDR3nt: TGTGCCAGCAGCATCCTGACAGGGTCGAGCGAGCAGTACTTC; CDR3aa: CASSILTGSSEQYF
d_gene: NA; len: 17; v_gene: TRBV29-1; j_gene: TRBJ2-6; abundance: once; CDR3nt: TGCAGCGTTTCGGCACCGGGACACCGCTCTGGGGCCAACGTCCTGACTTTC; CDR3aa: CSVSAPGHRSGANVLTF
d_gene: TRBD1; len: 14; v_gene: TRBV10-3; j_gene: TRBJ1-6; abundance: NA; CDR3nt: TGTGCCATCAGTGAGCAGGGGGCGAATTCACCCCTCCACTTT; CDR3aa: CAISEQGANSPLHF
d_gene: NA; len: 16; v_gene: TRBV25-1; j_gene: TRBJ1-3; abundance: NA; CDR3nt: TGTGCCAGCAGCCAGGGGACACCGAGCTCTGGAAACACCATATATTTT; CDR3aa: CASSQGTPSSGNTIYF
d_gene: NA; len: 14; v_gene: TRBV5-1; j_gene: TRBJ1-4; abundance: NA; CDR3nt: TGCGCCAGCAGCCTCAGGGGCCAGAATGAAAAACTGTTTTTT; CDR3aa: CASSLRGQNEKLFF
d_gene: NA; len: 15; v_gene: TRBV19; j_gene: TRBJ1-5; abundance: NA; CDR3nt: TGTGCCAGTAGTCCCCCAGGGTATAGCAATCAGCCCCAGCATTTT; CDR3aa: CASSPPGYSNQPQHF
d_gene: TRBD2; len: 15; v_gene: TRBV10-2; j_gene: TRBJ2-5; abundance: NA; CDR3nt: TGCGCCACATCGGACACAGCGGGGGCAAAAGGGACCCAGTACTTC; CDR3aa: CATSDTAGAKGTQYF
d_gene: NA; len: 16; v_gene: TRBV14; j_gene: TRBJ2-3; abundance: NA; CDR3nt: TGTGCCAGCAGCCGAAGGGGGAGGGAGAGCACAGATACGCAGTATTTT; CDR3aa: CASSRRGRESTDTQYF
d_gene: NA; len: 15; v_gene: TRBV4-1; j_gene: TRBJ1-3; abundance: NA; CDR3nt: TGCGCCAGCAGCCAAGATATAACGTCTGGAAACACCATATATTTT; CDR3aa: CASSQDITSGNTIYF
d_gene: TRBD2; len: 12; v_gene: TRBV29-1; j_gene: TRBJ2-7; abundance: NA; CDR3nt: TGCAGCGCGGGGGGAGGCTCCTACGAGCAGTACTTC; CDR3aa: CSAGGGSYEQYF
d_gene: NA; len: 15; v_gene: TRBV7-9; j_gene: TRBJ2-5; abundance: NA; CDR3nt: TGTGCCAGCAGCTTAGAAATACCAACCCAAGAGACCCAGTACTTC; CDR3aa: CASSLEIPTQETQYF
d_gene: NA; len: 12; v_gene: TRBV29-1; j_gene: TRBJ2-7; abundance: NA; CDR3nt: TGCAGCGCAACAGGCGGGGACTACGAGCAGTACTTC; CDR3aa: CSATGGDYEQYF
d_gene: NA; len: 13; v_gene: TRBV25-1; j_gene: TRBJ1-1; abundance: NA; CDR3nt: TGTGCCAGCAGTGGGCCACAGGGAACTGAAGCTTTCTTT; CDR3aa: CASSGPQGTEAFF
d_gene: NA; len: 15; v_gene: TRBV19; j_gene: TRBJ2-7; abundance: NA; CDR3nt: TGTGCCAGTAGTATACCGGACCGGAACTCCTACGAGCAGTACTTC; CDR3aa: CASSIPDRNSYEQYF
d_gene: NA; len: 20; v_gene: TRBV30; j_gene: TRBJ2-6; abundance: NA; CDR3nt: TGTGCCTGGAGTTCGAGGGACTACAGGGTGGAGGGCCCTGGGGCCAACGTCCTGACTTTC; CDR3aa: CAWSSRDYRVEGPGANVLTF
d_gene: NA; len: 14; v_gene: TRBV5-1; j_gene: TRBJ2-7; abundance: NA; CDR3nt: TGCGCCAGCAGCTTGGAGGGAGACATGTTCGAGCAGTACTTC; CDR3aa: CASSLEGDMFEQYF
d_gene: NA; len: 13; v_gene: TRBV6-1; j_gene: TRBJ1-1; abundance: NA; CDR3nt: TGTGCCAGCAGTGAAGTTCTTGAGGGCGAAGCTTTCTTT; CDR3aa: CASSEVLEGEAFF
d_gene: NA; len: 14; v_gene: TRBV6-1; j_gene: TRBJ2-1; abundance: once; CDR3nt: TGTGCCAGCAGTGAAAGGACAGCGAACAATGAGCAGTTCTTC; CDR3aa: CASSERTANNEQFF
d_gene: NA; len: 18; v_gene: TRBV4-1; j_gene: TRBJ2-1; abundance: few; CDR3nt: TGCGCCAGCAGCCAAGAGGGGTTGGGCGGCCTCCCCTACAATGAGCAGTTCTTC; CDR3aa: CASSQEGLGGLPYNEQFF
d_gene: NA; len: 15; v_gene: TRBV4-1; j_gene: TRBJ2-6; abundance: NA; CDR3nt: TGCGCCAGCAGCCAAGTGAACTCTGGGGCCAACGTCCTGACTTTC; CDR3aa: CASSQVNSGANVLTF
d_gene: NA; len: 13; v_gene: TRBV19; j_gene: TRBJ1-1; abundance: NA; CDR3nt: TGTGCCAGTAGTAGCACGGTGAACACTGAAGCTTTCTTT; CDR3aa: CASSSTVNTEAFF
d_gene: NA; len: 11; v_gene: TRBV27; j_gene: TRBJ2-5; abundance: few; CDR3nt: TGTGCCAGCAGTTTCCGGGAGACCCAGTACTTC; CDR3aa: CASSFRETQYF
d_gene: NA; len: 13; v_gene: TRBV12-5; j_gene: TRBJ1-2; abundance: NA; CDR3nt: TGTGCTAGTGGATCAGGGACCCCCTATGGCTACACCTTC; CDR3aa: CASGSGTPYGYTF
d_gene: NA; len: 13; v_gene: TRBV27; j_gene: TRBJ2-5; abundance: NA; CDR3nt: TGTGCCAGCAGTTGGGCGAGAGAGGAGACCCAGTACTTC; CDR3aa: CASSWAREETQYF
d_gene: NA; len: 12; v_gene: TRBV13; j_gene: TRBJ1-1; abundance: NA; CDR3nt: TGTGCCAGCAGCTCAGGGTTAACTGAAGCTTTCTTT; CDR3aa: CASSSGLTEAFF
d_gene: TRBD1; len: 15; v_gene: TRBV5-4; j_gene: TRBJ1-6; abundance: once; CDR3nt: TGTGCCAGCAGGGCGATGGGACAGAATAATTCACCCCTCCACTTT; CDR3aa: CASRAMGQNNSPLHF
d_gene: TRBD1; len: 15; v_gene: TRBV30; j_gene: TRBJ2-7; abundance: NA; CDR3nt: TGTGCCTGGAGTGTATCGGCCAGGGGGATGTACGAGCAGTACTTC; CDR3aa: CAWSVSARGMYEQYF
d_gene: NA; len: 13; v_gene: TRBV21-1; j_gene: TRBJ2-7; abundance: NA; CDR3nt: TGTGCCAGCCCCAAACAGGTCGCCTACGAGCAGTACTTC; CDR3aa: CASPKQVAYEQYF
d_gene: TRBD1; len: 14; v_gene: TRBV6-6; j_gene: TRBJ1-4; abundance: NA; CDR3nt: TGTGCCAGCAGAAAACAGGGGGCAAGTGAAAAACTGTTTTTT; CDR3aa: CASRKQGASEKLFF
d_gene: NA; len: 13; v_gene: TRBV5-4; j_gene: TRBJ2-7; abundance: NA; CDR3nt: TGTGCCAGCAGCTTGGATGGGGGTTACGAGCAGTACTTC; CDR3aa: CASSLDGGYEQYF
d_gene: NA; len: 19; v_gene: TRBV12-5; j_gene: TRBJ1-5; abundance: NA; CDR3nt: TGTGCTAGTGGTTTGGTAAATTTAATAGCCGGGCAGAACAATCAGCCCCAGCATTTT; CDR3aa: CASGLVNLIAGQNNQPQHF
d_gene: NA; len: 16; v_gene: TRBV6-9; j_gene: TRBJ1-1; abundance: NA; CDR3nt: TGTGCCAGCAGTTATTCGGGACACCCAAGGACCCCTGAAGCTTTCTTT; CDR3aa: CASSYSGHPRTPEAFF
d_gene: NA; len: 11; v_gene: TRBV10-3; j_gene: TRBJ2-7; abundance: NA; CDR3nt: TGTGCCATCAGCGACCTAGGGGAGCAGTACTTC; CDR3aa: CAISDLGEQYF
d_gene: TRBD1; len: 15; v_gene: TRBV2; j_gene: TRBJ2-1; abundance: NA; CDR3nt: TGTGCCAGCAGTGAATCGGGACAGCTCTACAATGAGCAGTTCTTC; CDR3aa: CASSESGQLYNEQFF
d_gene: TRBD2; len: 15; v_gene: TRBV6-5; j_gene: TRBJ2-3; abundance: NA; CDR3nt: TGTGCCAGCAGTTACTCGGGGGGGGGCACAGATACGCAGTATTTT; CDR3aa: CASSYSGGGTDTQYF
d_gene: NA; len: 18; v_gene: TRBV7-7; j_gene: TRBJ2-7; abundance: NA; CDR3nt: TGTGCTAGCAGCTTAAAGTTCCTTTCGGACCGCGAATCCTACGAGCAGTACTTC; CDR3aa: CASSLKFLSDRESYEQYF
d_gene: TRBD1; len: 14; v_gene: TRBV6-5; j_gene: TRBJ2-7; abundance: NA; CDR3nt: TGTGCCAGCAGTATATTAACAGGGGCCTACGAGCAGTACTTC; CDR3aa: CASSILTGAYEQYF